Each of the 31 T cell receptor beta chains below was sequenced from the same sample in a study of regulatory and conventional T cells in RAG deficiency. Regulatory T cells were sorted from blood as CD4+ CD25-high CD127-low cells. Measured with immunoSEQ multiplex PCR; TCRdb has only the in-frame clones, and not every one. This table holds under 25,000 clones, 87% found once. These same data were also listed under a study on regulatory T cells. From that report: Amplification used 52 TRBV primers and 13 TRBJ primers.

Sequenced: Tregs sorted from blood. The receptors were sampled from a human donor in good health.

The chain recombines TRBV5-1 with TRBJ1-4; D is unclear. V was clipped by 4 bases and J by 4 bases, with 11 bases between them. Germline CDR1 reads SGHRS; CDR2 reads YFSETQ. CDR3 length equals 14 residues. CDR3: CASSRTAGNEKLFF. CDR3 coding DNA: TGCGCCAGCAGCCGGACGGCGGGTAATGAAAAACTGTTTTTT.

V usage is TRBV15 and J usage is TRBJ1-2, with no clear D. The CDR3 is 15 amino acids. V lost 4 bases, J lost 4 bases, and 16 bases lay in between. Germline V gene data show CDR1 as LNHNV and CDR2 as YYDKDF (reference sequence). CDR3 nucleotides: TGTGCCACCAGCAAACGGCCCTCCGTGACCTATGGCTACACCTTC. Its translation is CATSKRPSVTYGYTF.

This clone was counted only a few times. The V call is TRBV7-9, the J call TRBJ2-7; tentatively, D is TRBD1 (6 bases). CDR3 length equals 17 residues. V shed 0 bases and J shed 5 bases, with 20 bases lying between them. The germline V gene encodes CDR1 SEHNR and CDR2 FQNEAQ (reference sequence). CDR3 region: CASSLAKVGTTGDEQYF. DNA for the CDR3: TGTGCCAGCAGCTTAGCGAAGGTCGGGACAACTGGAGACGAGCAGTACTTC.

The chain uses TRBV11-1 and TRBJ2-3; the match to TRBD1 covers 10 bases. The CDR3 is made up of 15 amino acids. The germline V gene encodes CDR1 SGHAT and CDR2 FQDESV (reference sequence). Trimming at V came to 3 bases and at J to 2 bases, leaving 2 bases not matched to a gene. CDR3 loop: CASSFGTGATDTQYF. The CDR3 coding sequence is TGTGCCAGCAGCTTCGGGACAGGGGCCACAGATACGCAGTATTTT.

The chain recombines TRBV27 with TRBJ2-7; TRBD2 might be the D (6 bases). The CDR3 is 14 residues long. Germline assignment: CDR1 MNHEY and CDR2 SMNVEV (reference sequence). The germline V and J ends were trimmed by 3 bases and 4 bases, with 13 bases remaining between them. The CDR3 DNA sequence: TGTGCCAGCAGTTTTTGGGGGGATGGGTACGAGCAGTACTTC. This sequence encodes CASSFWGDGYEQYF.

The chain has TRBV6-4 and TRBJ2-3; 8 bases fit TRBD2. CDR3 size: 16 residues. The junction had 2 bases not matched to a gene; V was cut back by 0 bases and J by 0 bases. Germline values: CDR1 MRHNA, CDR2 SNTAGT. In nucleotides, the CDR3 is TGTGCCAGCAGTGACTCTAGACTAGCGAGCACAGATACGCAGTATTTT. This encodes CASSDSRLASTDTQYF.

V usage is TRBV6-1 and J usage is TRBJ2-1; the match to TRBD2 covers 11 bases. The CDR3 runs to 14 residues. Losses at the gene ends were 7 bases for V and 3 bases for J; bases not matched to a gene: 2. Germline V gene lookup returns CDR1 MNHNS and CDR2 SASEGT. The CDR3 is CASMTSGVYNEQFF. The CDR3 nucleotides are TGTGCCAGCATGACTAGCGGGGTCTACAATGAGCAGTTCTTC.

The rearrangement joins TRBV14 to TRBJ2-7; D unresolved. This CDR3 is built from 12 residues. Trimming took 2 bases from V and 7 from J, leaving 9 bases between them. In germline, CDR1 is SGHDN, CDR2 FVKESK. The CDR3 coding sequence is TGTGCCAGCAGCCAATCCGGAAGTGAGCAGTACTTC. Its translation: CASSQSGSEQYF.

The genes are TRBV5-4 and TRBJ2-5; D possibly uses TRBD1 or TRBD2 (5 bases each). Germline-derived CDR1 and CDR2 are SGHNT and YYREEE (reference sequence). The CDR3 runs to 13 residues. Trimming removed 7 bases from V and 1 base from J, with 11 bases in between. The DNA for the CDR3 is TGTGCCAGCGGGACCGGGCTCCAAGAGACCCAGTACTTC. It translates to CASGTGLQETQYF.

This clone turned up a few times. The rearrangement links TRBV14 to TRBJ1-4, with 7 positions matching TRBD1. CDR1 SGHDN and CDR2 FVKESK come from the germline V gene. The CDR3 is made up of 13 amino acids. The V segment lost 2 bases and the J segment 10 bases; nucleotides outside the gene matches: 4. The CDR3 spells CASSQQGGGKLFF. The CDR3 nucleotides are TGTGCCAGCAGCCAACAGGGGGGAGGAAAACTGTTTTTT.

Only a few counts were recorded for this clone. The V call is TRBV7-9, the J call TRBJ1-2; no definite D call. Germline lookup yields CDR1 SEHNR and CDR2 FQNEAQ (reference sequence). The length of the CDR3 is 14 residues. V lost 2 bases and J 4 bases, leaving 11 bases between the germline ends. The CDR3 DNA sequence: TGTGCCAGCAGCTTACTTGTGGGCGGCTATGGCTACACCTTC. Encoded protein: CASSLLVGGYGYTF.

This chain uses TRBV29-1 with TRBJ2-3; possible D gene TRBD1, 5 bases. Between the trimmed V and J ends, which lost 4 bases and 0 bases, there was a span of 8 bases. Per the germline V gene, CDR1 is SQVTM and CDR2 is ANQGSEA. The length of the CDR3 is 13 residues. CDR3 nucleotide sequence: TGCAGCGTTGGGGGCGCTAGCACAGATACGCAGTATTTT. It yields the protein CSVGGASTDTQYF.

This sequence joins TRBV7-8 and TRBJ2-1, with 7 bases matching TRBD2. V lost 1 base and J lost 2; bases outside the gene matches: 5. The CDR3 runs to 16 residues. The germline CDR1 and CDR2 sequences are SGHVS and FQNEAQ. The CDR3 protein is CASSLEASGPYNEQFF. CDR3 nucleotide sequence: TGTGCCAGCAGCTTAGAGGCTAGCGGACCCTACAATGAGCAGTTCTTC.

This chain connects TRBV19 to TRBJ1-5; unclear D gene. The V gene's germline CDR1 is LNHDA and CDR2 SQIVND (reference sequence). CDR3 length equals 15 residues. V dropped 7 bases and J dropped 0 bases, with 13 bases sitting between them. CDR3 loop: CASKSSGVSNQPQHF. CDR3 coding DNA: TGTGCCAGTAAGAGTTCCGGGGTTAGCAATCAGCCCCAGCATTTT.

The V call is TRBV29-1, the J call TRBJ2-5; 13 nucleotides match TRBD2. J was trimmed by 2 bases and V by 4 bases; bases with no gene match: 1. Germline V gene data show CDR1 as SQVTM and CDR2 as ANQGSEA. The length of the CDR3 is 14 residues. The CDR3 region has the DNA TGCAGCGTTGCGGGACTAGCGGGACAAGAGACCCAGTACTTC. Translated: CSVAGLAGQETQYF.

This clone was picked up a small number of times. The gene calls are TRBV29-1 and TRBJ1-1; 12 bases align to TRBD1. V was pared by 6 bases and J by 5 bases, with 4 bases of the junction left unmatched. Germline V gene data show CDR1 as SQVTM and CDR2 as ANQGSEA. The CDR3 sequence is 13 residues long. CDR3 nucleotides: TGCAGCGTGGGACAGGGGGCAGGTACTGAAGCTTTCTTT. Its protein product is CSVGQGAGTEAFF. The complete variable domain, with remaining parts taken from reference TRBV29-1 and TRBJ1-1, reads SAVISQKPSRDICQRGTSLTIQCQVDSQVTMMFWYRQQPGQSLTLIATANQGSEATYESGFVIDKFPISRPNLTFSTLTVSNMSPEDSSIYLCSVGQGAGTEAFFGQGTRLTVV.

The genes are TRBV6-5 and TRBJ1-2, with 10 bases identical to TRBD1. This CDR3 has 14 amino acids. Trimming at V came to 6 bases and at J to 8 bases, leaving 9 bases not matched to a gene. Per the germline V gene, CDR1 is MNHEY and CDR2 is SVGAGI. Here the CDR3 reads CASSFAGTGEGYTF. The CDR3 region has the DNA TGTGCCAGCAGCTTTGCAGGGACAGGGGAGGGCTACACCTTC.

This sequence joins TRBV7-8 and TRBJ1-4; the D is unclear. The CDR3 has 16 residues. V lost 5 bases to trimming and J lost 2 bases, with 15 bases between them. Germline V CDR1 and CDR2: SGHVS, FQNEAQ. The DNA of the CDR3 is TGTGCCAGCAGCCTCGGAAACAGAGGGACTAATGAAAAACTGTTTTTT. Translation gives CASSLGNRGTNEKLFF.

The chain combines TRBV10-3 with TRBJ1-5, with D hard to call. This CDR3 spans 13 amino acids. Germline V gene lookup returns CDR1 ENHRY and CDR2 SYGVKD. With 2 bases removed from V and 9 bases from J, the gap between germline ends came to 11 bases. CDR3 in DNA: TGTGCCATCAGTGAGCCTCCCGCTGGGCCCCAGCATTTT. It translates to CAISEPPAGPQHF.

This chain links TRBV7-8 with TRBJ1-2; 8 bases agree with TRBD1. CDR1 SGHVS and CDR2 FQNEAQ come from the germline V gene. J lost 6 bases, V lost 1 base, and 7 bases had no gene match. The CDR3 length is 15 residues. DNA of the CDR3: TGTGCCAGCAGCTTAGTATTGCAGGGGGCTGATGGCTACACCTTC. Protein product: CASSLVLQGADGYTF.

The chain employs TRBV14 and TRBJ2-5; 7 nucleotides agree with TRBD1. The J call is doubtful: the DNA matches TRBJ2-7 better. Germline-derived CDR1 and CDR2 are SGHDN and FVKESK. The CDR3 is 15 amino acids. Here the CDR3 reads CASSQRDSRSYEQYF. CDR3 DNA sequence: TGTGCCAGCAGCCAACGGGACAGTCGCTCCTACGAGCAGTACTTC.

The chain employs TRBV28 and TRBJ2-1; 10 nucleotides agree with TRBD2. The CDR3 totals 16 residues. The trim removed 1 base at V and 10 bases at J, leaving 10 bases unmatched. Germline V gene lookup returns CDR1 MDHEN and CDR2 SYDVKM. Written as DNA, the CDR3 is TGTGCCAGCAGTTTATCAAGCGGGAGGGCCCGAGGGGAGCAGTTCTTC. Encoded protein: CASSLSSGRARGEQFF.

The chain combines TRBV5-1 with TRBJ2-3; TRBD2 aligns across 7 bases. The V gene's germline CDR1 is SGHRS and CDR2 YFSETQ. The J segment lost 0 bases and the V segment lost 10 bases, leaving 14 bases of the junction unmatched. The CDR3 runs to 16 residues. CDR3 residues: CAGATGAGLSTDTQYF. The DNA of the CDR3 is TGCGCCGGAGCTACCGGGGCGGGACTAAGCACAGATACGCAGTATTTT. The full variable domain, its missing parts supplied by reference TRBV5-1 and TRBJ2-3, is KAGVTQTPRYLIKTRGQQVTLSCSPISGHRSVSWYQQTPGQGLQFLFEYFSETQRNKGNFPGRFSGRQFSNSRSEMNVSTLELGDSALYLCAGATGAGLSTDTQYFGPGTRLTVL.

CDR3 DNA sequence: TGTGCCAGCAGCAGGACAGGGGGTCTTGGCTACACCTTC. Translating gives CASSRTGGLGYTF. This sequence joins TRBV11-3 and TRBJ1-2; 10 bases are a match to TRBD1. The V segment lost 5 bases and the J segment 7 bases; nucleotides outside the gene matches: 4. The CDR3 runs to 13 residues. From germline, CDR1 is SGHNT and CDR2 YENEEA.

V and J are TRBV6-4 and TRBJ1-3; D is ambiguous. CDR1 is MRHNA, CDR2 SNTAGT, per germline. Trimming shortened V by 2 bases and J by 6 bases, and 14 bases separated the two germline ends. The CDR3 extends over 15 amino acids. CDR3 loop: CASSDRGPSSNTIYF. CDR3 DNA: TGTGCCAGCAGTGACCGGGGTCCATCTTCAAACACCATATATTTT.

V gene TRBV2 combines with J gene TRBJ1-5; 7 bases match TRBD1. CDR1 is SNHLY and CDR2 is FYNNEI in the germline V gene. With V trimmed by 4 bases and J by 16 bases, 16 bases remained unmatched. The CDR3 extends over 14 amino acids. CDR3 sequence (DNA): TGTGCCAGCAGTGCCGAAAAGACAGGGTCCGGAGGACATTTT. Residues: CASSAEKTGSGGHF.

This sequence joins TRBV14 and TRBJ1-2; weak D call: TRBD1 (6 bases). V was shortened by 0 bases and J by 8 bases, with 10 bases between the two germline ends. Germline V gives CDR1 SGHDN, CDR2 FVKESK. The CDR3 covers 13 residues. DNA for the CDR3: TGTGCCAGCAGCCAAGATTGGGACAAGGGCTACACCTTC. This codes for CASSQDWDKGYTF.

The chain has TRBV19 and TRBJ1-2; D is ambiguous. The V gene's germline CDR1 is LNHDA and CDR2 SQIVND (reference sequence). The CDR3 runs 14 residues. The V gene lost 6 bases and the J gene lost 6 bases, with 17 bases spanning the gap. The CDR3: CASRGGSFSNGYTF. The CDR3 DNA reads TGTGCCAGTAGGGGTGGGAGTTTCTCGAATGGCTACACCTTC. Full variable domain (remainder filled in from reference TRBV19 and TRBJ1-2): DGGITQSPKYLFRKEGQNVTLSCEQNLNHDAMYWYRQDPGQGLRLIYYSQIVNDFQKGDIAEGYSVSREKKESFPLTVTSAQKNPTAFYLCASRGGSFSNGYTFGSGTRLTVV.

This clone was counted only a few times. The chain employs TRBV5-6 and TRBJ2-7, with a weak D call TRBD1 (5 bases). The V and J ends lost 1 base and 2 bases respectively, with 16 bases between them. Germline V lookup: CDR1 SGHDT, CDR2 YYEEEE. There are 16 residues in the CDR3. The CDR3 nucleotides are TGTGCCAGCAGCTTGCTGGCTTTGACAGTCCCCTACGAGCAGTACTTC. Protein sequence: CASSLLALTVPYEQYF.

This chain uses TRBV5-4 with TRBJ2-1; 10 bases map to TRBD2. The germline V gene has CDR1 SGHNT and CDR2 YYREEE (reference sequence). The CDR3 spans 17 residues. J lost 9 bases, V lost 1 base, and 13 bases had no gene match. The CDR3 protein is CASSLLGLAGDLSEQFF. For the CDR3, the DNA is TGTGCCAGCAGCTTGTTAGGTCTAGCGGGAGATCTGAGTGAGCAGTTCTTC.

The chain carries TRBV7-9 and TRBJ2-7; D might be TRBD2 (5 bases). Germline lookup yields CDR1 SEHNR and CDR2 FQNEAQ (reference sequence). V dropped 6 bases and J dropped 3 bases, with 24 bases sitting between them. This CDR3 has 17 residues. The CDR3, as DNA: TGTGCCAGCAGTCCCGGCCAGGACCGTCCACGGGGCTACGAGCAGTACTTC. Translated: CASSPGQDRPRGYEQYF.